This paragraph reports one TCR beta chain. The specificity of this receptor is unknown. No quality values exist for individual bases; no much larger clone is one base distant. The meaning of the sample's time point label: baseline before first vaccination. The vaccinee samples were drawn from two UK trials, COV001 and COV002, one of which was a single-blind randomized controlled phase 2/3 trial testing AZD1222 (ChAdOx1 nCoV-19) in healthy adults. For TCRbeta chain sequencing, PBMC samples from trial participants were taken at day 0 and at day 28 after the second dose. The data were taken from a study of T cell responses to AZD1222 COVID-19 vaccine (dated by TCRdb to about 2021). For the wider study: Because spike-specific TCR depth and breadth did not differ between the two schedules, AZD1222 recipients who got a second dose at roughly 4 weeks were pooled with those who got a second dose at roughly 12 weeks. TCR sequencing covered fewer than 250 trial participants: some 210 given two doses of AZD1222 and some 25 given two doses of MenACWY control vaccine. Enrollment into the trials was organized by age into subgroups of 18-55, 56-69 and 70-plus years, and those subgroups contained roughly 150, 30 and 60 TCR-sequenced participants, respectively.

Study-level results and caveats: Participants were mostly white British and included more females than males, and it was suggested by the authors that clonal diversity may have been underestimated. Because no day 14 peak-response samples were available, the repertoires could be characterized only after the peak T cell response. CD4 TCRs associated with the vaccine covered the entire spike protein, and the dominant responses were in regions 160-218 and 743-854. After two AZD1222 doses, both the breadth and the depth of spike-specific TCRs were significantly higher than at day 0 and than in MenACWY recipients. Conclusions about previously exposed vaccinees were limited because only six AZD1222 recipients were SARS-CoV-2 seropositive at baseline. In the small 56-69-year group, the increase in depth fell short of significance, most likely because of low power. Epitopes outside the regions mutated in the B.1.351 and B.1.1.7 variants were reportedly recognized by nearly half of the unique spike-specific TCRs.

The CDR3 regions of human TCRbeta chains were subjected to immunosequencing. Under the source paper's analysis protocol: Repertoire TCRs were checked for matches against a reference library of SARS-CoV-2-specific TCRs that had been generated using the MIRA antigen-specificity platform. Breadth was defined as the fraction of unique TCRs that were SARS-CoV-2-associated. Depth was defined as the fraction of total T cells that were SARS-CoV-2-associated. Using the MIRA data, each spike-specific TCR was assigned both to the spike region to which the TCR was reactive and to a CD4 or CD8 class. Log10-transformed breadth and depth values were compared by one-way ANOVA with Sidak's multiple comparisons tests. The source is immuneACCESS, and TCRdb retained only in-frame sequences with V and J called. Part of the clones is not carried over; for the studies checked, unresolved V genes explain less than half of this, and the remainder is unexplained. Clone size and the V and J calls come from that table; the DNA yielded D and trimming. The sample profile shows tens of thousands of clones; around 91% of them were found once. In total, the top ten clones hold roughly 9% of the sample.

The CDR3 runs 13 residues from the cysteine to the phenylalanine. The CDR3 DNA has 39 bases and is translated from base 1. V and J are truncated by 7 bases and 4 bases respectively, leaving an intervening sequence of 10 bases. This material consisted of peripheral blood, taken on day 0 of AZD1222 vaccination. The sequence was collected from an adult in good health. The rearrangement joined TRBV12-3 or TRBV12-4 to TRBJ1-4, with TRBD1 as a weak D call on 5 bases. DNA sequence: TGTGCCAGCACGAGGGGAGATAATGAAAAACTGTTTTTT. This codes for CASTRGDNEKLFF.